The clone carrying this TCR beta chain was seen repeatedly, ten times or more. The antigen is undetermined. TCRdb re-called the RACE reads through MiXCR, storing one row per CDR3 protein. The table includes 150,000 to 200,000 distinct CDR3 sequences, under 25% detected once. This entry is derived from a study of human T cells and chemical hapten exposure. The wider study: Patients, mostly women, had alopecia areata, alopecia totalis or alopecia universalis.

Time point: patch test 3, about 24 weeks after DPC sensitization. This sample's treatment: therapeutic diphenylcyclopropenone sensitization with weekly scalp DPC. Every donor had alopecia and was 18 to 70 years old; all were suitable for DPC. CDR1 is SGHTA, CDR2 FQGNSA, per germline. Trimming removed 5 bases from V and 9 bases from J; junction bases left unmatched: 10. The CDR3 sequence is 14 residues long. The study's findings and limits: Since the donors had alopecia, their immune response may not be the same as that of healthy people. It was expanded TCRs that formed significantly more large CDR3 similarity clusters than controls did.

The source is a woman between 40 and 55 years old with alopecia areata. Some clones in this sample may be carry-over from other donors' samples. Here the sequenced sample was whole blood, taken in connection with sensitization to the hapten diphenylcyclopropenone (DPC). The V gene is TRBV7-2, the J gene TRBJ2-4, with TRBD2 matching 7 bases. CDR3 DNA: TGTGCCAGCAGCGAACGACTAGCTTCTCGCATTCAGTACTTC. Translated, it gives CASSERLASRIQYF.